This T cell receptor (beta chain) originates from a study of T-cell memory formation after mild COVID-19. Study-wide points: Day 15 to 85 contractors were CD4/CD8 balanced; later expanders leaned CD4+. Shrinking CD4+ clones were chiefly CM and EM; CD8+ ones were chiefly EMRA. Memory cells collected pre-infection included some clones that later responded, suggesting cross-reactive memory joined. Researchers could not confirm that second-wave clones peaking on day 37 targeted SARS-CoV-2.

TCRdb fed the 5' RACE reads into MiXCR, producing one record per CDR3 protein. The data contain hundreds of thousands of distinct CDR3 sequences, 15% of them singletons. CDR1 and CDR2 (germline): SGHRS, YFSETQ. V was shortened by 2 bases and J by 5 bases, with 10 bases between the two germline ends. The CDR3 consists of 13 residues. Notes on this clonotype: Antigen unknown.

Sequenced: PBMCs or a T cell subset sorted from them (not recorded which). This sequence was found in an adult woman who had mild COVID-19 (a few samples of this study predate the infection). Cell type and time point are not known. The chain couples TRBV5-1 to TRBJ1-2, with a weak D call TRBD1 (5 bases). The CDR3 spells CASSFRQGYGYTF. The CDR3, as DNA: TGCGCCAGCAGCTTTCGGCAGGGATATGGCTACACCTTC.